This TCR beta chain appears in the sequencing data of a study of cytomegalovirus exposure and HLA in healthy donors (dated by TCRdb to the late 2010s). Background on the whole study: According to an earlier analysis of several hundred of the donors, about 190 million T cells yielded 117 million unique TCR beta sequences and approximately 300 Gb of sequence data. Approximately 310 gigabases of sequencing data and some 85 million unique TCR sequences were included in an early release covering about 700 HLA-typed donors. The genetic ancestry cluster associated with self-reported Caucasian donors included approximately 85% of the roughly 380 genotyped donors. The study aimed to test whether cataloging public T cell receptors could reveal signatures of past pathogen exposure. Using immunosequencing, the study profiled T cell repertoires from fewer than 850 subjects and related those repertoires to cytomegalovirus serostatus. In addition to the first cohort of approximately 650 subjects, a separate validation cohort of 100 to 150 different subjects was used. High-throughput TCR immunosequencing, statistical association of individual TCRs with disease status, and machine learning were combined to predict cytomegalovirus infection status. In a later analysis, previously published TCR beta repertoires from 500 to 750 donors were re-analyzed and high-resolution HLA genotyping was added so that TCR occurrence patterns could be studied. The later analysis used no new phenotypic data to find candidate immune exposures, relying instead on TCR beta sequences and their occurrence across donors. In an earlier analysis of over 550 of the donors, high-throughput TCR beta sequencing was used to judge whether each TCR beta V gene segment behaved as functional or pseudogenic. Alongside the repertoire data, information on donor age, sex, ethnicity and CMV serostatus was compiled. In a later genetic analysis, genome-wide SNP genotypes for about three fifths of the roughly 670 donors were used, and that subset was treated as a discovery cohort. All discovery cohort repertoires had been generated on a single sequencing platform. HLA typing covered class I and class II loci at four-digit resolution. Typing coverage differed by locus: A, B, C, DRB1 and DQB1 were typed in about 620-630 donors, DQA1 in about 550, DPA1 in around 600, and DPB1 in around 490. Four to six DR-DQ haplotypes were handled as single units for association and clustering, since linkage in the cohort was strong. Across approximately 420 genotyped donors of the cohort, an average of about 220,000 unique TCR beta nucleotide sequences per donor were sequenced, and roughly 20% of those sequences were non-productive. Results the study describes overall, beyond this receptor: Presence/absence analyses assumed roughly uniform sequencing depth across donors, an assumption that may not hold. Assigning TCR associations to individual alleles was difficult when HLA alleles, especially DR and DQ, strongly co-occurred. A later analysis found that HLA-associated TCR beta chains were more clonally expanded and had lower generation probabilities than equally common non-associated chains. The earlier analysis of some 540 of the donors excluded approximately 15 rarely observed V segments, including chromosome 9 orphons, because counts were too low. The classifier was reported to diagnose cytomegalovirus status with high specificity and sensitivity in both the original cohort and the validation cohort. A total of roughly 160 TCR beta chains were listed by the study as associated with cytomegalovirus. The authors suggested that the approach could potentially be generalized to other disease states and immunological phenotypes. In this cohort, only TCR beta chains were sequenced, and detectable features were limited by the absence of alpha or paired-chain data. Compared with the roughly 670-donor mean, donors in an Asian-associated ancestry cluster had fewer N-insertions in productive TCRs, according to a later genetic analysis. A later analysis found that most CMV-associated TCR beta chains appeared HLA-restricted, with HLA associations seemingly driven largely by CMV exposure. HLA typing was unavailable for some donors at each locus, so association tests used only the typed subset. In a later analysis, 16,951 TCR beta sequences were associated with specific HLA alleles at a false discovery rate of 0.05. A later genetic analysis associated a missense DCLRE1C variant with V-gene and J-gene trimming of TCR beta chains, and an independent cohort replicated the association. According to a later analysis, TCR association rates differed among HLA loci, with DRB1 alleles showing the most associated TCRs and HLA-C alleles showing the fewest. A further reported finding was that TCR beta sequences accurately predicted the HLA-A and HLA-B alleles for most subjects in the first cohort. While some public TCRs were present in many individuals, most TCR sequences turned up only very rarely across donors. Because the 87-base-pair reads could not distinguish some IMGT-functional V segments, including TRBV6-2 and TRBV6-3, those segments were excluded. In vitro tests confirmed that three of the cytomegalovirus-associated TCR beta chains recognize cytomegalovirus antigens. A group of highly shared sequence variants was considered likely to be a technical artifact of the sequencing pipeline. A later analysis reported that several top co-occurrence clusters appeared linked to parvovirus B19, influenza, CMV and Epstein-Barr virus. Correlated functional status among segregating V segments might be attributable to linkage disequilibrium, but an unknown experimental factor could not be ruled out. The only immune exposure information available for the cohort was CMV serostatus. Broadly in line with IMGT annotations, most TCR beta V segments showed up in productive rearrangements about 90% or about 30% of the time in an earlier analysis of 450 to 750 of the donors.

In total, over 600 healthy bone marrow donors made up the cohort. Cohort members were all nominally healthy when sampled, although unrecorded immune exposures were likely present. The donor tested CMV seropositive, placing the donor among the 290 or so seropositive members of the cohort. A peripheral blood sample was provided by each donor, and peripheral blood mononuclear cells were used for TCR beta sequencing. Genomic DNA extraction from the blood cell samples was performed with the Qiagen DNeasy Blood Extraction Kit. As for this clone: This clone's antigen is unknown. No clone much larger than this one lies a single base away; base qualities are absent.

CDR1 SGHTA and CDR2 FQGTGA are derived from the germline V gene. Taken from cysteine to phenylalanine, the CDR3 has 15 residues. The read is trimmed to its CDR3 DNA, 45 bases read in frame from base 1. V is trimmed back by 3 bases and J by 2 bases, and the junction contains 4 bases that no gene match accounts for. Libraries were built with the immunoSEQ multiplex PCR assay. For the multiplex PCR, a mixture combining 60 forward primers for TCR Vbeta segments and 13 reverse primers for TCR Jbeta segments was used. The CDR3 region of rearranged TCR beta genes was amplified from genomic DNA by a multiplex PCR assay. The Illumina HiSeq System was used to sequence the amplified TCR beta libraries as 87-base-pair reads. The published analysis was carried out like this. Across the roughly 700 repertoires, a later analysis counted tens of millions of unique TCR beta chains, around 11 million of which were shared by at least two donors. A nearest-neighbor algorithm error-corrected the raw reads and collapsed the reads into unique sequences, merging closely related sequences to remove PCR and sequencing errors. Alignment of CDR3 sequences to IMGT reference sequences was used to assign V, D and J gene segments. For a sequence to be retained, at least a six-nucleotide match to both a V gene segment and a J gene segment was required. Rearrangements were called productive when the CDR3 lacked stop codons and stayed in frame with V and J; all others were non-productive. CDR3 was defined by IMGT convention, running from the second conserved V-encoded cysteine to the conserved J-encoded phenylalanine. Sequences without an unambiguous match to a single V gene segment were excluded from the earlier analysis of 587 of the donors. In an earlier analysis of more than 500 of the donors, a V segment was called functional when productive rearrangements were above 56.7%, and segregating when the standard deviation between donors exceeded 5%. To diagnose cytomegalovirus status from the catalog of TCR beta chain sequences, a statistical classification framework was built. V and J gene assignment, in a later analysis, came from comparing TCR nucleotide sequences with IMGT/GENE-DB human TR gene sequences. A later analysis assigned CDR3 sequences and most-parsimonious VDJ recombination scenarios with the TCRdist pipeline. In a later analysis, each TCR beta chain was defined by its CDR3 amino acid sequence together with its V-gene family, and reads lacking a unique V-gene family were excluded. As a way to deal with suspected cross-contamination and a sequencing artifact, a later analysis dropped 450 to 700 nucleotide sequences that were highly shared and had low generation probability. In a later analysis, a clonal expansion index for each public chain was calculated from normalized within-repertoire ranks of inferred template counts. A later analysis computed generation probabilities with a VDJ recombination model fitted to out-of-frame rearrangements, and checked the results against IGoR. In a later analysis, hypergeometric tests were used to score TCR-TCR, TCR-HLA and TCR-CMV co-occurrence, with a repertoire-size bias correction applied to TCR pairs. A later analysis estimated false discovery rates by permuting HLA or CMV assignments 20 times. In a later analysis, co-occurring TCRs were grouped using DBSCAN, with TCRdist sequence similarity added in when clustering inside HLA-allele-positive subsets. Co-occurrence clustering excluded repertoires with fewer than 30,000 or more than 120,000 public chains, plus five with anomalous nucleotide sharing. TCRdb took over this immuneACCESS table, retaining in-frame rearrangements with V and J assigned. Such tables are incomplete; in checked studies, under half of the missing clones stem from an unresolved V gene, and the remainder is unexplained. V and J calls and clone size are given by that table; D and trimming were obtained from the DNA. This sample lists about 120,000 clones; roughly 82% were detected once. Roughly 3.9% of the sample is taken by the ten largest.

Sequencing used PBMCs. The clonotype was recovered from a male donor in good health and CMV-seropositive. This receptor chain uses TRBV7-3 and TRBJ2-1; 7 of the junction bases match TRBD2. At the DNA level, the sequence is TGTGCCAGCAGCTTCCGCGGGAGCACCTACAATGAGCAGTTCTTC. Protein translation: CASSFRGSTYNEQFF.